Sequencing of this TCR beta chain was carried out in a study of control samples from healthy donors and cancer patients (TCRdb year 2020). The library was built by means of the immunoSEQ multiplex PCR assay. The table was pulled from immuneACCESS by TCRdb, which kept in-frame rearrangements only. Such tables lose some clones; where checked, under half of the loss comes from unresolved V genes, and the rest has no known cause. The sample table holds about 83,000 clones, of which roughly 91% were seen once. The ten most abundant clones make up approximately 15% of the sample. This clone came up a few times. Its antigen is still unknown. No qualities accompany the bases; no much larger clone lies one base away. The CDR3 has 15 amino acids, counting the end cysteine and phenylalanine. The retained sequence is limited to the CDR3, 45 bases, with the frame set at the first base. A distance of 17 bases separates the germline ends of V and J, which lose 5 bases and 6 bases respectively. The germline V gene gives CDR1 as SGHTA and CDR2 as FQGNSA.

The sample consisted of blood. The V and J segments used are TRBV7-2 and TRBJ1-5; TRBD1 is a weak D gene call, 6 bases matching. The clonotype originates from a man between 25 and 39 years old in good health. In nucleotides, the sequence is TGTGCCAGCAGCCCCGGGGGGGGCGCGGGTCAGCCCCAGCATTTT. Translated, this gives CASSPGGGAGQPQHF.